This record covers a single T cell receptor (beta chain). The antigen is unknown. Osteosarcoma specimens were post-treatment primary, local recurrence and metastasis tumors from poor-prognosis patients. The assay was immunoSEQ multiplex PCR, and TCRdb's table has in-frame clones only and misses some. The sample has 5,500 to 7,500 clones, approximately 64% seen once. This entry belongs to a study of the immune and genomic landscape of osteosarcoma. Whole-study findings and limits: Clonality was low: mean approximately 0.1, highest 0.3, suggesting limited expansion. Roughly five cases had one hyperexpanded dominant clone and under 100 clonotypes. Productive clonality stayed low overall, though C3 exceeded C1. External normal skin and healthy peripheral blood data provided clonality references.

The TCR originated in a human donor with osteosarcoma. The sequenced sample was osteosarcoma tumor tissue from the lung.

CDR3 loop: CASSLASSGSYEQYF. CDR3 nucleotide sequence: TGTGCCAGCAGCTTGGCCTCTAGCGGGAGTTACGAGCAGTACTTC. The genes are TRBV5-5 and TRBJ2-7; 10 nucleotides agree with TRBD2. The junction had 4 bases not matched to a gene; V was cut back by 0 bases and J by 4 bases. There are 15 residues in the CDR3. Germline V gene data show CDR1 as SGHKS and CDR2 as YYEKEE (reference sequence).